These T cell receptor beta chains were read from a single sample in a study of early T cells in non-severe SARS-CoV-2 infection. TCRdb called the 5' RACE reads again in MiXCR, with one record for every CDR3 protein. This table holds 50,000 to 65,000 distinct CDR3 sequences, 10% to 15% found once. The sequenced sample was whole blood. The receptors derive from an adult who was a healthcare worker with PCR-confirmed SARS-CoV-2 infection or an uninfected control (not recorded which). CDR3s leave out the opening cysteine and the closing phenylalanine or tryptophan.

V gene	J gene	CDR3 protein
TRBV27	TRBJ1-1	ASRGYNTEAF
TRBV6-5	TRBJ2-4	ASSSGGALKNIQY
TRBV6-5	TRBJ1-2	ASSYSGQGGYGYT
TRBV5-6	TRBJ1-2	ASSIGAGRYYGYT
TRBV9	TRBJ2-2	ASREREFDGTGELF
TRBV7-6	TRBJ2-5	ASSSQTGIMETQY
TRBV18	TRBJ2-7	ASSPVTGVYEQY
TRBV27	TRBJ2-7	ASSPSGQGYEQY
TRBV18	TRBJ2-1	ASSPPGGQGNEQF
TRBV5-1	TRBJ2-6	ASSSSIGANVLT
TRBV7-6	TRBJ2-7	ASSPGVAELGEQY
TRBV6-2/TRBV6-3	TRBJ1-5	ASSRQLGMGNQPQH
TRBV7-3	TRBJ2-3	ASSFRGTEDTQY
TRBV12-3/TRBV12-4	TRBJ2-3	ASSQGQGTDTQY
TRBV9	TRBJ1-1	ASSGLGSTEAF
TRBV20-1	TRBJ2-4	SARGLGNIQY
TRBV7-9	TRBJ2-5	ASSVGQGAKETQY
TRBV6-4	TRBJ2-6	ASSPDSVGGANVLT